The T cell receptor (beta chain) described here comes from a study of molecular identifiers for immune sequencing clone quantification. With regard to this clonotype: The CDR3 does not end in the conserved phenylalanine or tryptophan, so this is likely a read error.

Bulk libraries came from a prior protocol with listed TCR primers. One entry per CDR3 protein results from TCRdb running MiXCR on the PCR reads. The sample has approximately 590,000 distinct CDR3 sequences; 25% are singletons. Naive CD8 libraries used roughly 18,000 to 1,000,000 sorted cells and 10%, 30% or 50% RNA. V lost 4 bases and J lost 1, with 11 bases in between. The CDR3 is 15 residues long. Sequenced: naive CD8+ T cells from blood, with Jurkat cell RNA spiked in. Subset meaning: FACS-sorted CD8+CD4-CCR7+CD45RA+ naive T cells. This rearrangement joins TRBV12-3 or TRBV12-4 to TRBJ2-4; either TRBD1 or TRBD2 may fit D (5 bases each). The receptor was isolated from a human donor in good health. Some libraries in this study had Jurkat cell RNA spiked in. For the CDR3, the DNA is TGTGCCAGCAGTTCCCGGGACGGGGCCAAAAACATTCAGTACCTC. Translation gives CASSSRDGAKNIQYL.